These T cell receptor beta chains were read from a single sample in a study of blood T cell repertoires in COVID-19. The method was immunoSEQ multiplex PCR; TCRdb's version includes in-frame clones alone and lacks a portion of them. This sample yields about 300,000 clones, of which 88% are seen a single time; less than 10% belongs to the top ten. Sequences were obtained from peripheral blood. Receptors were obtained from a man aged 18 to 29 with active or convalescent COVID-19. CDR3s include the opening cysteine and the closing phenylalanine or tryptophan. The order of the fields is CDR3 protein, J gene, V gene.

CDR3 protein: CATFQNTEAFF
J gene: TRBJ1-1
V gene: TRBV24-1

CDR3 protein: CAPPRAPGPEAFF
J gene: TRBJ1-1
V gene: TRBV12-3/TRBV12-4

CDR3 protein: CASSDSQAGSGELFF
J gene: TRBJ2-2
V gene: TRBV6-4

CDR3 protein: CASSYNRENEQFF
J gene: TRBJ2-1
V gene: TRBV6-2/TRBV6-3

CDR3 protein: CASSGPGSAETQYF
J gene: TRBJ2-5
V gene: TRBV9

CDR3 protein: CASRLTDRGATQYF
J gene: TRBJ2-5
V gene: TRBV2

CDR3 protein: CATSRVTWTGYNEQFF
J gene: TRBJ2-1
V gene: TRBV15

CDR3 protein: CASTTHPFTSDGYTF
J gene: TRBJ1-2
V gene: TRBV19

CDR3 protein: CASRLAYTGELFF
J gene: TRBJ2-2
V gene: TRBV6-5

CDR3 protein: CATSDAGTDNGYTF
J gene: TRBJ1-2
V gene: TRBV24-1

CDR3 protein: CASRDTRYEQYF
J gene: TRBJ2-7
V gene: TRBV2

CDR3 protein: CASGATGTGCEKLFF
J gene: TRBJ1-4
V gene: TRBV5-5

CDR3 protein: CAISETYLGQYNEQFF
J gene: TRBJ2-1
V gene: TRBV10-3

CDR3 protein: CASSTGGSGNTIYF
J gene: TRBJ1-3
V gene: TRBV10-2

CDR3 protein: CASSYHRINQPQHF
J gene: TRBJ1-5
V gene: TRBV6-6

CDR3 protein: CASSSGSRGQSNTEAFF
J gene: TRBJ1-1
V gene: TRBV5-4

CDR3 protein: CASSDRRTNSPLHF
J gene: TRBJ1-6
V gene: TRBV2

CDR3 protein: CASSSGGAMDTQYF
J gene: TRBJ2-3
V gene: TRBV27

CDR3 protein: CASELSEWAGGLYNEQFF
J gene: TRBJ2-1
V gene: TRBV7-2

CDR3 protein: CASSPQGGQPQHF
J gene: TRBJ1-5
V gene: TRBV18

CDR3 protein: CASRRGRGVRSNQPQHF
J gene: TRBJ1-5
V gene: TRBV2

CDR3 protein: CASSARDSYNEQFF
J gene: TRBJ2-1
V gene: TRBV10-1

CDR3 protein: CASRGQGLATDTQYF
J gene: TRBJ2-3
V gene: TRBV2

CDR3 protein: CASSIPTGINQPQHF
J gene: TRBJ1-5
V gene: TRBV19

CDR3 protein: CASTRGDGTDTQYF
J gene: TRBJ2-3
V gene: TRBV5-1

CDR3 protein: CASSAGGNQPQHF
J gene: TRBJ1-5
V gene: TRBV25-1

CDR3 protein: CASSERGLTDTQYF
J gene: TRBJ2-3
V gene: TRBV6-2/TRBV6-3

CDR3 protein: CASSLTANEKLFF
J gene: TRBJ1-4
V gene: TRBV7-9

CDR3 protein: CASSLLVTEAFF
J gene: TRBJ1-1
V gene: TRBV5-6

CDR3 protein: CASSLSGGSGNTIYF
J gene: TRBJ1-3
V gene: TRBV5-5

CDR3 protein: CSVGAGGEAFF
J gene: TRBJ1-1
V gene: TRBV29-1

CDR3 protein: CASGDSMNTEAFF
J gene: TRBJ1-1
V gene: TRBV5-1

CDR3 protein: CASSVASGEGETQYF
J gene: TRBJ2-5
V gene: TRBV9

CDR3 protein: CASSTRKGGGETQYF
J gene: TRBJ2-5
V gene: TRBV3-1/TRBV3-2

CDR3 protein: CSGGQTDTQYF
J gene: TRBJ2-3
V gene: TRBV29-1

CDR3 protein: CASSSTGGAGNEQFF
J gene: TRBJ2-1
V gene: TRBV5-4

CDR3 protein: CASSLGGHTDTQYF
J gene: TRBJ2-3
V gene: TRBV5-6

CDR3 protein: CSASTGLADGELFF
J gene: TRBJ2-2
V gene: TRBV20-1

CDR3 protein: CASSPSSWGHYGYTF
J gene: TRBJ1-2
V gene: TRBV7-2

CDR3 protein: CASSWGQGTYEQYF
J gene: TRBJ2-7
V gene: TRBV6-2/TRBV6-3

CDR3 protein: CASKYGGNTDTQYF
J gene: TRBJ2-3
V gene: TRBV2

CDR3 protein: CASRLDRASYNSPLHF
J gene: TRBJ1-6
V gene: TRBV7-2

CDR3 protein: CSHSRGEGTEAFF
J gene: TRBJ1-1
V gene: TRBV29-1

CDR3 protein: CASSPLPTGKNTEAFF
J gene: TRBJ1-1
V gene: TRBV7-8

CDR3 protein: CASSPRQRYGYTF
J gene: TRBJ1-2
V gene: TRBV3-1/TRBV3-2

CDR3 protein: CASSSTTEAFF
J gene: TRBJ1-1
V gene: TRBV12-3/TRBV12-4

CDR3 protein: CASSHTESSYNEQFF
J gene: TRBJ2-1
V gene: TRBV4-3

CDR3 protein: CASRLTSSKTGELFF
J gene: TRBJ2-2
V gene: TRBV7-3

CDR3 protein: CASSFPGQGQLFF
J gene: TRBJ1-4
V gene: TRBV7-9

CDR3 protein: CASSDRGSYNSPLHF
J gene: TRBJ1-6
V gene: TRBV6-2/TRBV6-3

CDR3 protein: CASSVTGTSGYNEQFF
J gene: TRBJ2-1
V gene: TRBV2

CDR3 protein: CASSTSGQGNYEQYF
J gene: TRBJ2-7
V gene: TRBV6-5

CDR3 protein: CASSSTGTGANVLTF
J gene: TRBJ2-6
V gene: TRBV5-5

CDR3 protein: CASSARANYGYTF
J gene: TRBJ1-2
V gene: TRBV7-9

CDR3 protein: CASSLGDREREDTQYF
J gene: TRBJ2-3
V gene: TRBV7-9

CDR3 protein: CASSGPRDRGRGEKLFF
J gene: TRBJ1-4
V gene: TRBV19

CDR3 protein: CASSELALAKNIQYF
J gene: TRBJ2-4
V gene: TRBV2